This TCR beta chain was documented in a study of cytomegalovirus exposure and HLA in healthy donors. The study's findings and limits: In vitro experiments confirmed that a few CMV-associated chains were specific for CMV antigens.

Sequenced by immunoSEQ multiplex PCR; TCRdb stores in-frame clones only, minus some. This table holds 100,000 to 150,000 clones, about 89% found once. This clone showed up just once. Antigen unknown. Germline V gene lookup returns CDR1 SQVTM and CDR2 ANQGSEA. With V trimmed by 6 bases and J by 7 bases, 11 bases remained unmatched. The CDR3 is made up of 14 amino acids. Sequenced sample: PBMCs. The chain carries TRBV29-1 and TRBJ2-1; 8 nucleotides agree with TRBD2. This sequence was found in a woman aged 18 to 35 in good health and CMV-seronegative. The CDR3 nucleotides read TGCAGCGTCCGGGGGAGCGGGAGTTTTAATGAGCAGTTCTTC. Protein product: CSVRGSGSFNEQFF.